This TCR beta chain was found in a study of control samples from healthy donors and cancer patients. Profiling relied on immunoSEQ multiplex PCR, and the TCRdb table lists in-frame clones only, not all of them. The table counts some 180,000 clones; under 2.5% lies in the top ten. This CDR3 spans 12 amino acids. Trimming pared 5 bases from V and 6 bases from J, leaving 8 bases between. Germline CDR1 and CDR2: LNHDA and SQIVND (reference sequence). The TCR comes from a woman in her 30s in good health. The sequenced material came from blood. The rearrangement links TRBV19 to TRBJ2-1; D is uncertain. The CDR3 reads CASSSPPNEQFF. CDR3 coding DNA: TGTGCCAGTAGTTCCCCTCCCAATGAGCAGTTCTTC.